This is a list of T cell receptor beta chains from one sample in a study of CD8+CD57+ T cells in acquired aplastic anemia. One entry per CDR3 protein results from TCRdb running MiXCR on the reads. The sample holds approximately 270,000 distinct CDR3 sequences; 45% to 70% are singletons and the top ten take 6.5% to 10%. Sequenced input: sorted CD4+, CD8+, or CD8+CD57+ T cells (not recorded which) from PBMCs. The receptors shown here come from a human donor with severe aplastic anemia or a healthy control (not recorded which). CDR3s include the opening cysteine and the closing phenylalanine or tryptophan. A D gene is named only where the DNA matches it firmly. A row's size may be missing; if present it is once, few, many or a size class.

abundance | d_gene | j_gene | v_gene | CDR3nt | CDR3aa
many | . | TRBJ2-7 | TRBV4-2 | TGTGCCAGCAGCCAAGTAGGGGACGGGTACGAGCAGTACTTC | CASSQVGDGYEQYF
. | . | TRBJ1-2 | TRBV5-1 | TGCGCCAGCAGCCCCTCGGGGGACTATGGCTACACCTTC | CASSPSGDYGYTF
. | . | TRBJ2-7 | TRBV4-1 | TGCGCCAGCAGCCATTCGCCCCTACGACGGACTAAAAGCTCCTACGAGCAGTACTTC | CASSHSPLRRTKSSYEQYF
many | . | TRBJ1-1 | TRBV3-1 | TGTGCCAGCAGCCGCGGGACCCTTGGAGGCACTGAAGCTTTCTTT | CASSRGTLGGTEAFF
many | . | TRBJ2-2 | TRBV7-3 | TGTGCCTCTGCAAGGGGAACCGCAAACACCGGGGAGCTGTTTTTT | CASARGTANTGELFF
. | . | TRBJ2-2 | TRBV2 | TGTGCCACCTCGGCCAGGGAGAGCACCGGGGAGCTGTTTTTT | CATSARESTGELFF
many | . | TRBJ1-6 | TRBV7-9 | TGTGCCAGCAGCCCGCAGACCGACGCGGGACCCAACTATAATTCACCCCTCCACTTT | CASSPQTDAGPNYNSPLHF
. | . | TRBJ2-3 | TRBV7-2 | TGTGCCAGCAGCTTGGGGAGGCACACAGATACGCAGTATTTT | CASSLGRHTDTQYF
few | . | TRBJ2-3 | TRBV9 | TGTGCCAGCAGCGTAGTCGCGGGGGCGGTGGGAGATACGCAGTATTTT | CASSVVAGAVGDTQYF
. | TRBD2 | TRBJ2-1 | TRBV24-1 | TGTGCCACCAGTGATGCCGGGACTAGCGGGGTGTACAATGAGCAGTTCTTC | CATSDAGTSGVYNEQFF
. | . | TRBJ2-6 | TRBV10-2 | TGCGCCAGCAGTGAGGAGAAGTACTCTGGGGCCAACGTCCTGACTTTC | CASSEEKYSGANVLTF